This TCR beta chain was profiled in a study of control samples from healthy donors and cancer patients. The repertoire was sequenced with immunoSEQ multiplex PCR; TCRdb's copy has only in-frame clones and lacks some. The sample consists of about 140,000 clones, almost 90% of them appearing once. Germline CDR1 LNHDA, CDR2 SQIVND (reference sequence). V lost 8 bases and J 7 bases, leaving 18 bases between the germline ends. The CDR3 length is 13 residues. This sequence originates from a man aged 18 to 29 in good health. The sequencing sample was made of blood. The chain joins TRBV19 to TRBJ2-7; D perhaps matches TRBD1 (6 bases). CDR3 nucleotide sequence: TGTGCCAGTCAGGCAGCCCTCAGGGGAGAGCAGTACTTC. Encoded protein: CASQAALRGEQYF.